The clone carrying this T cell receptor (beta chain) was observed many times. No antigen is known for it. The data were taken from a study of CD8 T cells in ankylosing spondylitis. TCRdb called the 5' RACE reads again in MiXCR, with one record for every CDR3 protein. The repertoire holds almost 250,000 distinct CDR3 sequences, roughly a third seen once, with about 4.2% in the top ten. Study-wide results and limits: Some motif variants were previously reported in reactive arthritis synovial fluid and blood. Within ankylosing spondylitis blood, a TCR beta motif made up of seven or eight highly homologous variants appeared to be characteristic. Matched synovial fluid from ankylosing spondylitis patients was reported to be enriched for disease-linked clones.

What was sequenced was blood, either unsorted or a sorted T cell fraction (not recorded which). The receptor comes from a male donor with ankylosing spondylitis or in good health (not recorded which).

CDR3 DNA: TGCAGTGCTCCGGGACGGGGGGCCAGTAGCAATCAGCCCCAGCATTTT. Amino acid sequence: CSAPGRGASSNQPQHF. The rearrangement joins TRBV20-1 to TRBJ1-5, with a possible D match to TRBD1 (6 bases). CDR1 DFQATT and CDR2 SNEGSKA come from the germline V gene (reference sequence). V lost 5 bases and J lost 0, with 17 bases in between. The CDR3 is 16 residues long.